These 26 T cell receptor beta chains share one sample of origin, sequenced in a study of T cell changes during pregnancy in multiple sclerosis. Clones were read by immunoSEQ multiplex PCR, and TCRdb kept only the in-frame ones, dropping some. Among roughly 65,000 clones listed, around nine tenths were seen once. This specimen consisted of peripheral blood, obtained in the third trimester of pregnancy. The receptors stem from a female donor in good health, enrolled as a control in a pregnancy study.

The sample holds one count of this clone. The chain has TRBV5-6 and TRBJ2-5, with 10 positions matching TRBD2. The junction had 11 bases not matched to a gene; V was cut back by 0 bases and J by 9 bases. The CDR3 is 16 residues long. The germline CDR1 and CDR2 sequences are SGHDT and YYEEEE. The CDR3 spells CASSLALAGAAVAQYF. DNA of the CDR3: TGTGCCAGCAGCTTGGCCCTAGCGGGGGCCGCAGTGGCCCAGTACTTC.

The chain couples TRBV6-5 to TRBJ1-2; maybe TRBD1 (5 bases). The CDR3 runs to 13 residues. The germline V gene encodes CDR1 MNHEY and CDR2 SVGAGI. Trimming left V 2 bases short and J 8 bases short, with 12 bases between. The CDR3 DNA reads as TGTGCCAGCAGTTACGGGAGGGGCACAGGCTACACCTTC. It encodes CASSYGRGTGYTF.

V usage is TRBV6-5 and J usage is TRBJ2-1; D is perhaps TRBD1 (5 bases). This CDR3 has 16 amino acids. CDR1 and CDR2 from the germline V gene are MNHEY and SVGAGI. V was shortened by 0 bases and J by 3 bases, with 12 bases between the two germline ends. The CDR3 DNA is TGTGCCAGCAGTTACTCGACAGTTGTTGGCTACAATGAGCAGTTCTTC. Encoded protein: CASSYSTVVGYNEQFF.

The V call is TRBV7-3, the J call TRBJ1-2, with 11 bases lining up with TRBD1. Germline V gives CDR1 SGHTA, CDR2 FQGTGA. V lost 5 bases, J lost 3 bases, and 5 bases stayed unmatched. The CDR3 totals 15 residues. The CDR3 bases are TGTGCCAGCAGCCCTGGGACAGGGGGGTACTATGGCTACACCTTC. This translates into CASSPGTGGYYGYTF.

This clone was counted a single time. The chain is built from TRBV5-4 and TRBJ2-5; D unresolved. The CDR3 totals 13 residues. Looked up from germline, CDR1 is SGHNT and CDR2 is YYREEE (reference sequence). Trimming removed 1 base at V and 5 bases at J, with 9 bases between. The CDR3 reads CASSLPSRETQYF. CDR3 coding DNA: TGTGCCAGCAGCTTGCCCTCGAGGGAGACCCAGTACTTC.

The chain is built from TRBV29-1 and TRBJ1-5; D is ambiguous. V lost 4 bases, J lost 6 bases, and 10 bases lay in between. The germline CDR1 and CDR2 sequences are SQVTM and ANQGSEA. The length of the CDR3 is 12 residues. CDR3 nucleotides: TGCAGCGTTGGGGAGATAGGTCAGCCCCAGCATTTT. Translated, it gives CSVGEIGQPQHF.

V is TRBV27 and J is TRBJ2-1, with 7 bases lining up with TRBD1. Germline lookup yields CDR1 MNHEY and CDR2 SMNVEV (reference sequence). With 4 bases clipped from V and 7 bases from J, the junction kept 1 base outside the gene matches. The CDR3 totals 12 residues. The chain's CDR3 is CASSSTGNEQFF. CDR3 in DNA: TGTGCCAGCAGTTCGACAGGGAATGAGCAGTTCTTC.

The chain employs TRBV28 and TRBJ2-7; D is perhaps TRBD1 (6 bases). Trimming stripped 1 base from V and 3 bases from J, with 16 bases between. Looked up from germline, CDR1 is MDHEN and CDR2 is SYDVKM. The CDR3 has 16 residues. CDR3 protein: CASSLYDRTNFYEQYF. The CDR3 DNA reads as TGTGCCAGCAGTTTATACGACAGGACAAACTTCTACGAGCAGTACTTC.

The chain links TRBV6-6 to TRBJ1-1; D might be TRBD1 (5 bases). V lost 4 bases, J lost 1 base, and 13 bases lay in between. This CDR3 is 15 amino acids long. Germline V lookup: CDR1 MNHNY, CDR2 SVGAGI (reference sequence). The CDR3, as DNA: TGTGCCAGCAGTTCCTGGGGGGAGCGGAACACTGAAGCTTTCTTT. The encoded protein is CASSSWGERNTEAFF.

This chain uses TRBV19 with TRBJ2-7, with D perhaps matching TRBD1 (6 bases). V dropped 4 bases and J dropped 0 bases, with 13 bases sitting between them. The CDR3 spans 15 residues. CDR1 is LNHDA, CDR2 SQIVND, per germline (reference sequence). The CDR3 DNA follows: TGTGCCAGTAGTACTTCGACAGGAGACTCCTACGAGCAGTACTTC. Translated: CASSTSTGDSYEQYF.

J is TRBJ2-1 and V is TRBV4-3; 12 bases are shared with TRBD2. V was pared by 1 base and J by 4 bases, with 5 bases of the junction left unmatched. The CDR3 covers 17 residues. Germline V lookup: CDR1 LGHNA, CDR2 YSLEER. The CDR3 reads CASSQVTGLAGYNEQFF. The CDR3 DNA sequence: TGCGCCAGCAGCCAAGTCACAGGACTAGCGGGGTACAATGAGCAGTTCTTC.

This chain uses TRBV5-6 with TRBJ1-2, with 10 bases lining up with TRBD1. Germline loops: CDR1 SGHDT, CDR2 YYEEEE. J was trimmed by 5 bases and V by 4 bases; bases with no gene match: 5. The CDR3 totals 14 residues. The CDR3 DNA reads as TGTGCCAGCAGCCCCGGACAGGGGGTTTATGGCTACACCTTC. Encoded protein: CASSPGQGVYGYTF.

The chain has TRBV7-6 and TRBJ1-1; D is possibly TRBD1 (6 bases). This CDR3 has 19 amino acids. In germline, CDR1 is SGHVS, CDR2 FNYEAQ. V was pared by 2 bases and J by 6 bases, with 28 bases between. The CDR3 nucleotides read TGTGCCAGCAGCTTACGTTCCGAATCGAAGGTAGGACAGCTGGCTGAAGCTTTCTTT. It yields the protein CASSLRSESKVGQLAEAFF.

The genes are TRBV7-9 and TRBJ2-1; D remains unclear. V was clipped by 3 bases and J by 9 bases, with 3 bases between them. Germline V lookup: CDR1 SEHNR, CDR2 FQNEAQ (reference sequence). This CDR3 has 10 amino acids. The CDR3 loop is CASSFVEQFF. CDR3 in DNA: TGTGCCAGCAGCTTCGTTGAGCAGTTCTTC.

The rearrangement uses TRBV6-1 and TRBJ2-2; a possible D gene is TRBD2 (7 bases). The germline V and J ends were trimmed by 4 bases and 1 base, with 13 bases remaining between them. CDR1 is MNHNS, CDR2 SASEGT, per germline. The CDR3 is made up of 16 amino acids. The CDR3, as DNA: TGTGCCAGCAGTGGTGGGGGGGCCCTGAACACCGGGGAGCTGTTTTTT. This gives the protein CASSGGGALNTGELFF.

CDR3 region: CASSGGRGGTGELFF. The CDR3 DNA reads TGTGCCAGCTCGGGGGGGCGAGGGGGTACCGGGGAGCTGTTTTTT. The chain carries TRBV7-2 and TRBJ2-2; 8 bases align to TRBD2. CDR1 and CDR2 from the germline V gene are SGHTA and FQGNSA. Trimming took 8 bases from V and 5 from J; bases not matched to a gene: 10. This CDR3 is built from 15 residues.

This clone was counted once. The chain uses TRBV7-2 and TRBJ2-1; no clear D. CDR1 and CDR2 (germline): SGHTA, FQGNSA. V lost 6 bases, J lost 5 bases, and 8 bases lay in between. This CDR3 comprises 12 residues. The CDR3 region is CASSNPNNEQFF. CDR3 coding DNA: TGTGCCAGCAGTAACCCTAACAATGAGCAGTTCTTC.

The chain employs TRBV5-4 and TRBJ2-7, with D maybe TRBD1 (6 bases). CDR1 SGHNT and CDR2 YYREEE come from the germline V gene (reference sequence). The CDR3 is made up of 13 amino acids. V lost 4 bases and J 3 bases, leaving 11 bases between the germline ends. In nucleotides, the CDR3 is TGTGCCAGCAGCAATCAGGGGTACTACGAGCAGTACTTC. This codes for CASSNQGYYEQYF.

The gene calls are TRBV6-4 and TRBJ2-1; tentatively, D is TRBD1 (8 bases). The ends were cut back, 3 bases at V and 6 bases at J, with 12 bases in the middle. This CDR3 spans 14 amino acids. Germline values: CDR1 MRHNA, CDR2 SNTAGT. This CDR3 is CASSETGGVNEQFF. The CDR3 DNA follows: TGTGCCAGCAGTGAAACAGGGGGGGTCAATGAGCAGTTCTTC.

The rearrangement joins TRBV9 to TRBJ2-5, with D perhaps TRBD2 (5 bases). Germline CDR1 and CDR2: SGDLS and YYNGEE. The V end was cut by 0 bases, the J end by 1 base, with 13 bases between. The CDR3 is made up of 16 amino acids. In nucleotides, the CDR3 is TGTGCCAGCAGCGTAGGGGAAGCGGTGGGCCAAGAGACCCAGTACTTC. This sequence encodes CASSVGEAVGQETQYF.

The chain is built from TRBV6-5 and TRBJ2-7, with a weak D call TRBD1 (6 bases). V was clipped by 4 bases and J by 2 bases, with 18 bases between them. This CDR3 contains 16 residues. Germline loops: CDR1 MNHEY, CDR2 SVGAGI. The CDR3 DNA follows: TGTGCCAGCAGTTTCTCACGGGACACTGCGACCTACGAGCAGTACTTC. Translated, it gives CASSFSRDTATYEQYF.

This clone was observed once. The rearrangement uses TRBV4-3 and TRBJ2-1; TRBD2 agrees at 9 bases. This CDR3 is 20 amino acids long. V shed 6 bases, J shed 3 bases, and the junction held 21 bases outside the gene matches. Germline-derived CDR1 and CDR2 are LGHNA and YSLEER. The CDR3 is CASSPGVAGAPRTYYNEQFF. CDR3 sequence (DNA): TGCGCCAGCAGTCCCGGGGTAGCGGGGGCTCCAAGGACTTACTACAATGAGCAGTTCTTC.

The chain carries TRBV14 and TRBJ1-2; unclear D gene. The CDR3 runs 12 residues. The ends were cut back, 3 bases at V and 5 bases at J, with 7 bases in the middle. Germline CDR1 reads SGHDN; CDR2 reads FVKESK. CDR3 DNA sequence: TGTGCCAGCAGCCAGCGGGGATATGGCTACACCTTC. This codes for CASSQRGYGYTF. Variable domain in full (rest from reference TRBV14 and TRBJ1-2): EAGVTQFPSHSVIEKGQTVTLRCDPISGHDNLYWYRRVMGKEIKFLLHFVKESKQDESGMPNNRFLAERTGGTYSTLKVQPAELEDSGVYFCASSQRGYGYTFGSGTRLTVV.

The rearrangement links TRBV9 to TRBJ2-1; 7 bases fit TRBD2. The germline V gene encodes CDR1 SGDLS and CDR2 YYNGEE. J was trimmed by 0 bases and V by 3 bases; bases with no gene match: 6. The CDR3 loop spans 16 amino acids. CDR3 loop: CASSASGEPSYNEQFF. In DNA, the CDR3 is TGTGCCAGCAGCGCAAGCGGGGAGCCCTCCTACAATGAGCAGTTCTTC.

The chain combines TRBV10-3 with TRBJ1-6; 10 bases map to TRBD1. J gave up 7 bases and V 10 bases, and 7 bases lay outside the gene matches. This CDR3 comprises 14 residues. Germline assignment: CDR1 ENHRY and CDR2 SYGVKD. CDR3 sequence (DNA): TGTGCCACCGCTGGGGGACAGGGGAATTCACCCCTCCACTTT. It codes for CATAGGQGNSPLHF.

The chain carries TRBV18 and TRBJ1-3; D unclear. The germline gives CDR1 KGHSH, CDR2 LQKENI. The V and J ends lost 1 base and 8 bases respectively, with 12 bases between them. The CDR3 is made up of 14 amino acids. CDR3 DNA sequence: TGTGCCAGCTCACCACGGAGGGCGCCGGACACCATATATTTT. Protein product: CASSPRRAPDTIYF.